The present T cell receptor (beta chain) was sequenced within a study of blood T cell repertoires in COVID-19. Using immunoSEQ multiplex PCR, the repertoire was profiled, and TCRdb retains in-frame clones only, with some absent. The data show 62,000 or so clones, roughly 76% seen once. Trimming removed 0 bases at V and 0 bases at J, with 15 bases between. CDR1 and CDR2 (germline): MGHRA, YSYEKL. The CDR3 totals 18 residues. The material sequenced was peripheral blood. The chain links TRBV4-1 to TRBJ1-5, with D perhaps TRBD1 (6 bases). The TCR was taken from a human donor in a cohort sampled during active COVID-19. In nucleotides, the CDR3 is TGCGCCAGCAGCCAAGATCAAGGGGGGGGTAATAGCAATCAGCCCCAGCATTTT. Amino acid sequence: CASSQDQGGGNSNQPQHF.